The T cell receptor beta chain under discussion was sequenced for a study of T cell responses to AZD1222 COVID-19 vaccine. The table came from immunoSEQ multiplex PCR; TCRdb's copy has only in-frame clones and leaves some out. Among about 120,000 clones, roughly 90% were seen once, and the ten largest hold less than 2.5%. The specimen comprised peripheral blood, sampled 28 days after the second AZD1222 dose. The origin of this receptor is an adult who received the AZD1222 COVID-19 vaccine.

The DNA for the CDR3 is TGTGCCAGCAGCGCACCTGAAGAGCACACAGATACGCAGTATTTT. Translating gives CASSAPEEHTDTQYF. The V call is TRBV28, the J call TRBJ2-3; no definite D call. V was clipped by 6 bases and J by 2 bases, with 15 bases between them. Per germline, CDR1 MDHEN and CDR2 SYDVKM. The CDR3 extends over 15 amino acids.